This TCR beta chain comes out of a study of shared clonotypes between healthy human individuals. This clone was seen more than once but under ten times. Positively selected for CCR7, the CD45RO-negative cells used as naive CD8 cells excluded terminally differentiated effector memory CD45RA+ cells. Donors were healthy HIV-negative adults without recently reported acute infections or vaccinations. Replicate sorted-subset PCRs were loaded with roughly 190 ng DNA, roughly 33,000 T cell genomes. Method: immunoSEQ multiplex PCR; TCRdb's copy keeps in-frame clones and lacks some. The data show around 1.9 million clones, 85% to 95% seen once. The origin of this receptor is a young man in good health. Some clones in this sample may be carry-over from other donors' samples. Material: naive CD8+ T cells from PBMCs.

The CDR3 loop reads CASSQVGGLSNQPQHF. The DNA for the CDR3 is TGCGCCAGCAGCCAAGTAGGGGGCTTAAGCAATCAGCCCCAGCATTTT. The V gene is TRBV4-1, the J gene TRBJ1-5; 7 bases fit TRBD1. The germline V gene has CDR1 MGHRA and CDR2 YSYEKL. The V segment lost 1 base and the J segment 1 base; nucleotides outside the gene matches: 4. CDR3 length: 16 amino acids.